This T cell receptor (beta chain) appears in the sequencing data of a study of blood T cell repertoires in COVID-19. Authors' analysis steps: Cell counts per sample came from amplifying reference gene primers. Sequencing used immunoSEQ multiplex PCR; TCRdb keeps in-frame clones, though not all of them. V and J calls and clone size come straight from that table; D and trimming were deduced from the DNA. The data hold 150,000 to 200,000 clones, with roughly four fifths observed a single time. The specimen sequenced was PBMCs or T cells enriched from blood (not recorded which). The receptor's source is a man between 35 and 55 years old who had recovered from COVID-19.

CDR3 sequence reads: CASSTDRVGYTF. The CDR3 DNA follows: TGTGCCAGCAGTACGGACAGGGTTGGCTACACCTTC. This sequence joins TRBV6-5 and TRBJ1-2; TRBD1 agrees at 8 bases. Germline V lookup: CDR1 MNHEY, CDR2 SVGAGI. The CDR3 extends over 12 amino acids. The V and J ends lost 5 bases and 7 bases, in that order; junction bases with no gene match: 3.